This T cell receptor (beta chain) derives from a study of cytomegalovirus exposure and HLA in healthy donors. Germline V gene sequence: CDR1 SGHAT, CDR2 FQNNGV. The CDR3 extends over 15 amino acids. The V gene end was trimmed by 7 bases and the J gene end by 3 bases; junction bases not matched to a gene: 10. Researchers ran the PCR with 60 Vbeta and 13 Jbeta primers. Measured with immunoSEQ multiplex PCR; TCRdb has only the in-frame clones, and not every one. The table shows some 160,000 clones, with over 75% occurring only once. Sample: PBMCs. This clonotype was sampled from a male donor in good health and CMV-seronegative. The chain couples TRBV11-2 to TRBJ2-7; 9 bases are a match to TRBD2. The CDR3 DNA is TGTGCCAGCACCGCCTTAGCGGGGGCTTTCTACGAGCAGTACTTC. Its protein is CASTALAGAFYEQYF.